The clone carrying this T cell receptor beta chain was seen a handful of times. The antigen is undetermined. Described time point: persistent/refractory GD, antithyroid drugs over 5 years with positive TRAb. The TCR library was made from RNA that had been extracted from PBMCs in TRIzol. This sample stems from a study of regulatory T cells in long-lasting Graves disease. Assembly of TCR beta libraries relied on iRepertoire HTBI primers together with Arm-PCR of CDR3 regions. Using its own MiXCR run on the multiplex PCR reads, TCRdb lists one record per CDR3 protein. Found here are roughly 450,000 distinct CDR3 sequences, around a fifth of them singletons; the top ten hold around 13%. The V end was cut by 5 bases, the J end by 5 bases, with 15 bases between. In germline, CDR1 is SGHTA, CDR2 FQGTGA. This CDR3 is built from 14 residues. Overall study findings and caveats: Peripheral blood alone, not thyroid tissue, underwent study. Repertoires from persistent disease leaned toward TRBV28, TRBJ1-2 and TRBJ2-5. TCR diversity was lower in persistent Graves' patients than in newly diagnosed ones.

This clonotype originated in a female donor with Graves disease. The source material was peripheral blood mononuclear cells (PBMCs), sampled when the disease was refractory, from a patient treated with antithyroid drugs. The chain recombines TRBV7-3 with TRBJ2-5, with D possibly being TRBD1 (8 bases). CDR3 in amino acids: CASSQQGGAETQYF. The CDR3 DNA reads as TGTGCCAGCAGCCAACAGGGGGGGGCCGAGACCCAGTACTTC.